The 9 T cell receptor beta chains reported below all come from one sample, sequenced in a study of T cells after yellow fever vaccination. TCRdb independently ran MiXCR on the 5' RACE reads; one entry per CDR3 protein. The sample includes a few hundred thousand distinct CDR3 sequences, under 14% of them seen just once. Here the sequenced sample was PBMCs, taken on the day of the first yellow fever vaccination. Every receptor here comes from a man between 18 and 29 years old who received the YFV17D yellow fever vaccine.

In this sample, this clonotype turned up a few times. The chain joins TRBV28 to TRBJ1-2, with 10 positions matching TRBD1. Germline CDR1 MDHEN, CDR2 SYDVKM. This CDR3 has 13 residues. V trimming: 6 bases; J trimming: 8 bases; junction bases outside the gene matches: 6. The CDR3 coding sequence is TGTGCCAGCAGCGACAGGGGGCTAAGGGGCTACACCTTC. It translates to CASSDRGLRGYTF.

Points on this clonotype: The CDR3 ends on some other residue instead of the conserved phenylalanine or tryptophan, so this is likely a read error. This chain joins TRBV5-4 and TRBJ2-1; D is undetermined. CDR3 length: 13 residues. V was cut by 3 bases and J by 10 bases, with 14 bases left in between. Germline V gives CDR1 SGHNT, CDR2 YYREEE (reference sequence). The CDR3 is CASSSGRKVEQFL. Written as DNA, the CDR3 is TGTGCCAGCAGCTCCGGCCGCAAAGTCGAGCAGTTCTTA.

This clonotype was detected only a few times. The DNA of the CDR3 is TGTGCCAGCAGCCGGACTCAGGGAGGGGGCTTAAATGAGCAGTTCTTC. It yields the protein CASSRTQGGGLNEQFF. The chain employs TRBV7-3 and TRBJ2-1, with D perhaps TRBD1 or TRBD2 (7 bases each). The germline V and J ends were trimmed by 5 bases and 7 bases, with 21 bases remaining between them. This CDR3 has 16 residues. CDR1 SGHTA and CDR2 FQGTGA come from the germline V gene. The full variable domain, with the rest looked up from reference TRBV7-3 and TRBJ2-1, is GAGVSQTPSNKVTEKGKYVELRCDPISGHTALYWYRQSLGQGPEFLIYFQGTGAADDSGLPNDRFFAVRPEGSVSTLKIQRTERGDSAVYLCASSRTQGGGLNEQFFGPGTRLTVL.

This rearrangement joins TRBV19 to TRBJ1-1; D is ambiguous. V was pared by 4 bases and J by 1 base, with 13 bases between. This CDR3 is built from 15 residues. Per the germline V gene, CDR1 is LNHDA and CDR2 is SQIVND (reference sequence). The CDR3: CASSTGPSRNTEAFF. CDR3 in DNA: TGTGCCAGTAGTACAGGACCCAGCAGGAACACTGAAGCTTTCTTT.

This clonotype was detected only once. The chain has TRBV6-1 and TRBJ2-3; D call uncertain. Trimming pared 5 bases from V and 2 bases from J, leaving 14 bases between. CDR1 and CDR2 from the germline V gene are MNHNS and SASEGT. The CDR3 is made up of 15 amino acids. Written as DNA, the CDR3 is TGTGCCAGCAGTCCCCCCCTGCGCTACACAGATACGCAGTATTTT. Amino acid sequence: CASSPPLRYTDTQYF.

This clonotype was counted ten times or more. This sequence joins TRBV7-2 and TRBJ2-3; 8 positions agree with TRBD2. CDR1 is SGHTA, CDR2 FQGNSA, per germline. CDR3 length equals 17 residues. The trim removed 1 base at V and 1 base at J, leaving 7 bases unmatched. CDR3 in amino acids: CASSLGLGRGGTDTQYF. For the CDR3, the DNA is TGTGCCAGCAGCTTAGGCCTGGGGCGGGGGGGCACAGATACGCAGTATTTT.

This clonotype was detected only once. CDR3 sequence: CASSLAAQYEAFF. DNA of the CDR3: TGTGCCAGCAGCTTAGCGGCACAATATGAAGCTTTCTTT. The chain carries TRBV11-3 and TRBJ1-1; D is ambiguous. Trimming left V 1 base short and J 7 bases short, with 10 bases between. This CDR3 comprises 13 residues. CDR1 is SGHNT, CDR2 YENEEA, per germline.

In DNA, the CDR3 is TGCAGTGCTGGCTCCTCCTTAGCCAAAAACATTCAGTACTTC. Translating gives CSAGSSLAKNIQYF. The chain joins TRBV20-1 to TRBJ2-4, with unresolved D. Germline V gives CDR1 DFQATT, CDR2 SNEGSKA (reference sequence). The CDR3 totals 14 residues. Trimming pared 5 bases from V and 0 bases from J, leaving 11 bases between.

This clonotype was seen only a few times. The V gene is TRBV5-1, the J gene TRBJ1-2, with D tentatively TRBD1 (6 bases). Germline loops: CDR1 SGHRS, CDR2 YFSETQ. This CDR3 has 13 residues. The V gene lost 4 bases and the J gene lost 8 bases, with 15 bases spanning the gap. CDR3 nucleotides: TGCGCCAGCAGCATAACAGGGTCCCTGGGCTACACCTTC. Translated: CASSITGSLGYTF.